Each of the 27 T cell receptor beta chains below was sequenced from the same sample in a study of T cells in Graves' hyperthyroidism and ophthalmopathy. TCR beta CDR3 regions were amplified from RNA. First-round RT-PCR with HTBI primers amplified the TCR CDR3 region. MiXCR, run by TCRdb on the multiplex PCR reads, gives a single entry per CDR3 protein. This repertoire shows fewer than 350,000 distinct CDR3 sequences, around a sixth found once; its top ten account for approximately 49%. The material sequenced was blood. These receptors were taken from a woman aged 45 to 65 with Graves' hyperthyroidism.

The rearrangement uses TRBV7-9 and TRBJ1-1; TRBD1 agrees at 8 bases. Germline V gives CDR1 SEHNR, CDR2 FQNEAQ (reference sequence). The CDR3 spans 15 residues. J gave up 6 bases and V 2 bases, and 8 bases lay outside the gene matches. As DNA, the CDR3 is TGTGCCAGCAGCTTACAGGGGGCATCTTATGCTGAAGCTTTCTTT. Translating gives CASSLQGASYAEAFF. Using reference TRBV7-9 and TRBJ1-1 for the parts outside the CDR3, the full variable domain is DTGVSQNPRHKITKRGQNVTFRCDPISEHNRLYWYRQTLGQGPEFLTYFQNEAQLEKSRLLSDRFSAERPKGSFSTLEIQRTEQGDSAMYLCASSLQGASYAEAFFGQGTRLTVV.

This clonotype was recorded at least ten times. The chain is built from TRBV27 and TRBJ2-2; D unresolved. This CDR3 comprises 14 residues. Germline assignment: CDR1 MNHEY and CDR2 SMNVEV (reference sequence). Trimming pared 3 bases from V and 4 bases from J, leaving 9 bases between. The CDR3 sequence: CASSFQDGTGELFF. Here the CDR3 DNA reads TGTGCCAGCAGTTTCCAAGACGGCACCGGGGAGCTGTTTTTT.

The table lists this clonotype with a few counts. The V gene is TRBV12-3 or TRBV12-4, the J gene TRBJ1-5, with no clear D. V was cut by 1 base and J by 9 bases, with 4 bases left in between. This CDR3 is 11 amino acids long. Here the CDR3 reads CASSLGGPQHF. In DNA, the CDR3 is TGTGCCAGCAGTTTAGGTGGGCCCCAGCATTTT.

The chain carries TRBV20-1 and TRBJ1-1; 7 bases fit TRBD1. V trimming: 5 bases; J trimming: 11 bases; junction bases outside the gene matches: 8. The CDR3 contains 11 residues. Germline values: CDR1 DFQATT, CDR2 SNEGSKA (reference sequence). The CDR3: CSAPQGGRAFF. In DNA, the CDR3 is TGCAGTGCTCCTCAGGGGGGGCGGGCTTTCTTT.

This clonotype was recorded at least ten times. The rearrangement joins TRBV2 to TRBJ2-3; perhaps TRBD2 as D (5 bases). The CDR3 runs to 13 residues. V was trimmed by 0 bases and J by 6 bases, leaving 7 bases between them. Per germline, CDR1 SNHLY and CDR2 FYNNEI. In nucleotides, the CDR3 is TGTGCCAGCAGTGAAGCGCAGCGGGATACGCAGTATTTT. It codes for CASSEAQRDTQYF.

V and J are TRBV6-1 and TRBJ2-7; tentatively, D is TRBD1 (7 bases). Trimming pared 7 bases from V and 2 bases from J, leaving 12 bases between. The CDR3 spans 13 residues. Germline V lookup: CDR1 MNHNS, CDR2 SASEGT. The CDR3 spells CASTGDSPYEQYV. The CDR3 DNA is TGTGCCAGCACGGGGGACAGCCCCTACGAGCAGTACGTC.

There are many counts of this clonotype. CDR3 nucleotide sequence: TGTGCCTGGGCACCGTCCTACAATGAGCAGTTCTTC. Amino acid sequence: CAWAPSYNEQFF. The V and J genes are TRBV30 and TRBJ2-1; D is uncertain. Germline-derived CDR1 and CDR2 are GTSNPN and SVGIG (reference sequence). The CDR3 contains 12 residues. The ends were cut back, 5 bases at V and 1 base at J, with 6 bases in the middle.

The CDR3 DNA reads as TGTGCCAGCAGCCCCTTTCGGACGGAGTATGGCTACACCTTC. Its translation: CASSPFRTEYGYTF. This chain links TRBV7-9 with TRBJ1-2, with D uncertain. V was trimmed by 5 bases and J by 5 bases, leaving 15 bases between them. Germline assignment: CDR1 SEHNR and CDR2 FQNEAQ (reference sequence). CDR3 length equals 14 residues.

Regarding this clonotype: A much more abundant neighbour one base away suggests this may be a read error. V gene TRBV7-8 combines with J gene TRBJ1-1; no clear D gene. The CDR3 covers 15 residues. Looked up from germline, CDR1 is SGHVS and CDR2 is FQNEAQ. The chain's CDR3 is CVSSSPAPGNTEAFF. For the CDR3, the DNA is TGTGTCAGCAGCTCCCCGGCCCCTGGGAACACTGAAGCTTTCTTT.

This clonotype appeared many times. The rearrangement joins TRBV11-2 to TRBJ1-1; TRBD1 matches at 8 bases. Germline trimming cut 5 bases from V and 1 base from J; bases unmatched to any gene: 27. Germline CDR1 reads SGHAT; CDR2 reads FQNNGV. The CDR3 is 22 amino acids. The CDR3 loop is CASSLPIAGHGQGSVTNTEAFF. The CDR3 nucleotides are TGTGCCAGCAGCCTCCCTATAGCCGGTCACGGACAGGGATCAGTTACGAACACTGAAGCTTTCTTT.

The CDR3 DNA is TGTGCCAGCAGTGAACGGGCAGCATCTGACACAGATACGCAGTATTTT. Translated, it gives CASSERAASDTDTQYF. V is TRBV25-1 and J is TRBJ2-3; no reliable D call. The CDR3 is made up of 16 amino acids. V lost 2 bases and J 2 bases, leaving 14 bases between the germline ends. Per germline, CDR1 MGHDK and CDR2 SYGVNS.

The chain recombines TRBV11-2 with TRBJ1-3; D is unresolved. The V and J ends lost 6 bases and 0 bases respectively, with 3 bases between them. The germline V gene encodes CDR1 SGHAT and CDR2 FQNNGV. The CDR3 has 12 amino acids. The CDR3 protein is CASRPSGNTIYF. The CDR3 DNA follows: TGTGCCAGCAGACCCTCTGGAAACACCATATATTTT.

This clonotype was picked up a small number of times. The J gene is TRBJ1-3, the V gene TRBV5-1; possible D gene TRBD1, 6 bases. The CDR3 is 15 residues long. Trimming pared 3 bases from V and 3 bases from J, leaving 13 bases between. The germline V gene has CDR1 SGHRS and CDR2 YFSETQ. DNA of the CDR3: TGCGCCAGCAGCTCCTATACAGGGATTGGAAACACCATATATTTT. It specifies CASSSYTGIGNTIYF. The full variable domain, with the rest looked up from reference TRBV5-1 and TRBJ1-3, is KAGVTQTPRYLIKTRGQQVTLSCSPISGHRSVSWYQQTPGQGLQFLFEYFSETQRNKGNFPGRFSGRQFSNSRSEMNVSTLELGDSALYLCASSSYTGIGNTIYFGEGSWLTVV.

This clonotype was picked up many times. DNA for the CDR3: TGCGCCAGCAGCTTTAGCGGGGGGGCCGTAAACATTCAGTACTTC. Protein product: CASSFSGGAVNIQYF. The chain links TRBV5-1 to TRBJ2-4; 11 nucleotides match TRBD2. CDR3 length equals 15 residues. Trimming cost V 2 bases and J 6 bases; bases outside gene matches: 4. In germline, CDR1 is SGHRS, CDR2 YFSETQ.

This chain uses TRBV19 with TRBJ2-1; TRBD2 agrees at 14 bases. Trimming removed 7 bases from V and 9 bases from J; junction bases left unmatched: 8. This CDR3 contains 15 residues. Germline V gene sequence: CDR1 LNHDA, CDR2 SQIVND (reference sequence). The CDR3, as DNA: TGTGCCAGTAAGCGACTAGCGGGAGGGCCCGGTGAGCAGTTCTTC. Protein: CASKRLAGGPGEQFF.

This chain links TRBV9 with TRBJ2-5, with TRBD2 as a possible D gene (5 bases). CDR3 length equals 15 residues. The V and J ends lost 0 bases and 0 bases respectively, with 9 bases between them. Germline CDR1 SGDLS, CDR2 YYNGEE. The CDR3 here is CASSVATDYQETQYF. As DNA, the CDR3 is TGTGCCAGCAGCGTAGCTACGGACTACCAAGAGACCCAGTACTTC.

The table lists this clonotype with a few counts. This sequence joins TRBV18 and TRBJ1-1; tentative D call: TRBD1 (5 bases). This CDR3 has 12 residues. Trimming shortened V by 4 bases and J by 6 bases, and 9 bases separated the two germline ends. Germline CDR1 reads KGHSH; CDR2 reads LQKENI. CDR3 in amino acids: CASSRDSAEAFF. The CDR3 DNA sequence: TGTGCCAGCTCACGCGACAGTGCTGAAGCTTTCTTT.

Many counts were recorded for this clonotype. The CDR3 DNA reads TGTGCCAGCTCACCATCGGGCGGGAGGGCCAACGACGAGCAGTACTTC. The encoded protein is CASSPSGGRANDEQYF. The chain is built from TRBV18 and TRBJ2-7, with 9 bases lining up with TRBD2. Germline assignment: CDR1 KGHSH and CDR2 LQKENI. The CDR3 sequence is 16 residues long. The J segment lost 5 bases and the V segment lost 2 bases, leaving 10 bases of the junction unmatched. Variable domain in full (rest from reference TRBV18 and TRBJ2-7): NAGVMQNPRHLVRRRGQEARLRCSPMKGHSHVYWYRQLPEEGLKFMVYLQKENIIDESGMPKERFSAEFPKEGPSILRIQQVVRGDSAAYFCASSPSGGRANDEQYFGPGTRLTVT.

The chain uses TRBV30 and TRBJ2-3; TRBD1 matches 9 bases. This CDR3 region has 14 residues. The trim removed 3 bases at V and 5 bases at J, leaving 6 bases unmatched. Per germline, CDR1 GTSNPN and CDR2 SVGIG (reference sequence). The CDR3 DNA reads TGTGCCTGGAGGCCGTCGACAGGGGGAGATACGCAGTATTTT. It is translated as CAWRPSTGGDTQYF.

In regard to this clonotype: Since a much larger clone is just one base distant, this may be a read error. This CDR3 fails to terminate in the conserved phenylalanine or tryptophan, so it likely reflects a read error. V usage is TRBV28 and J usage is TRBJ1-5, with 7 bases identical to TRBD1. Unmatched junction bases numbered 6, after V lost 6 bases and J lost 4 bases. The germline V gene has CDR1 MDHEN and CDR2 SYDVKM. The CDR3 totals 14 residues. CDR3 residues: CASSLGQANQPQHL. CDR3 sequence (DNA): TGTGCCAGCAGCCTCGGACAGGCGAATCAGCCCCAGCATCTT.

This clonotype was counted only a few times. This chain connects TRBV5-1 to TRBJ2-7, with D maybe TRBD1 (6 bases). The CDR3 is made up of 14 amino acids. Trimming took off 4 bases at V and 3 bases at J, with 14 bases between the two ends. Germline CDR1 and CDR2: SGHRS and YFSETQ. The CDR3 bases are TGCGCCAGCAGCGCCCAGGGGTCCTACTACGAGCAGTACTTC. Protein: CASSAQGSYYEQYF.

This clonotype has a count of ten or more. The chain has TRBV20-1 and TRBJ1-2, with unresolved D. The CDR3 has 12 residues. Trimming removed 7 bases from V and 4 bases from J, with 13 bases in between. The germline V gene has CDR1 DFQATT and CDR2 SNEGSKA (reference sequence). The CDR3 DNA reads as TGCAGTGTCAGTCTGGGAGGCTATGGCTACACCTTC. It encodes CSVSLGGYGYTF.

This chain links TRBV7-9 with TRBJ1-2; possibly TRBD1 for D (6 bases). V lost 3 bases to trimming and J lost 6 bases, with 14 bases between them. The CDR3 loop spans 14 amino acids. Germline assignment: CDR1 SEHNR and CDR2 FQNEAQ (reference sequence). This CDR3 is CASSFDLGAHGYTF. The CDR3 nucleotides are TGTGCCAGCAGCTTTGATCTGGGGGCCCATGGCTACACCTTC.

This clonotype has a handful of counts. V gene TRBV20-1 combines with J gene TRBJ1-2; D is perhaps TRBD1 (6 bases). Trimming removed 4 bases from V and 7 bases from J, with 10 bases in between. Germline V gene data show CDR1 as DFQATT and CDR2 as SNEGSKA (reference sequence). CDR3 length: 11 amino acids. The CDR3 coding sequence is TGCAGTGCTAAAGGGACATTTGGCTACACCTTC. Translating it yields CSAKGTFGYTF.

The V call is TRBV3-1, the J call TRBJ2-4, with D perhaps matching TRBD1 or TRBD2 (6 bases each). The V gene's germline CDR1 is LGHDT and CDR2 YNNKEL (reference sequence). The CDR3 loop spans 14 amino acids. V lost 6 bases and J 6 bases, leaving 15 bases between the germline ends. The CDR3 reads CASSFVEGGNIQYF. Written as DNA, the CDR3 is TGTGCCAGCAGTTTTGTTGAGGGGGGAAACATTCAGTACTTC.

This clonotype was detected many times. This chain connects TRBV5-1 to TRBJ2-7; TRBD1 aligns across 10 bases. Looked up from germline, CDR1 is SGHRS and CDR2 is YFSETQ. This CDR3 spans 16 amino acids. Trimming cost V 2 bases and J 4 bases; bases outside gene matches: 9. The CDR3 spells CASSFGGQGRQYEQYF. The CDR3 coding sequence is TGCGCCAGCAGCTTTGGGGGACAGGGGCGCCAGTACGAGCAGTACTTC.

This clonotype came up many times. The rearrangement links TRBV30 to TRBJ2-7; 7 positions match TRBD2. Trimming removed 8 bases from V and 1 base from J; junction bases left unmatched: 8. The germline V gene encodes CDR1 GTSNPN and CDR2 SVGIG (reference sequence). This CDR3 comprises 13 residues. This CDR3 is CATGTTLSYEQYF. Here the CDR3 DNA reads TGTGCCACCGGGACTACTCTTTCCTACGAGCAGTACTTC.